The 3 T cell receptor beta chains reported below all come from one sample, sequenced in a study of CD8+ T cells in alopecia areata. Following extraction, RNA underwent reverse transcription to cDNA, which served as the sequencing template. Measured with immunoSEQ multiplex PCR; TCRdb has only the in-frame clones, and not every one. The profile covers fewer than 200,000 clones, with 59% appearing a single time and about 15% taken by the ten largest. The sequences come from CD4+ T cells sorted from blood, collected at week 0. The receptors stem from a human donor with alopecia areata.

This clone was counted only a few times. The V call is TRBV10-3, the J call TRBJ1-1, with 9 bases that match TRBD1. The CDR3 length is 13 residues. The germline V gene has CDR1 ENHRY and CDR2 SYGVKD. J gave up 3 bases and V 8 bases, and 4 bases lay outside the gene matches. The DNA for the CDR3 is TGTGCCATCGCGGGACAGGGCGACACTGAAGCTTTCTTT. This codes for CAIAGQGDTEAFF.

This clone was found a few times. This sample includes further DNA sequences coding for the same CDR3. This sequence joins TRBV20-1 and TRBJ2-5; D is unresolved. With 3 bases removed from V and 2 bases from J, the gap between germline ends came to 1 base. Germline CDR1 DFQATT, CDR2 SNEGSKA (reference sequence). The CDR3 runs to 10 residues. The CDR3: CSARQETQYF. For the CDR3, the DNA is TGCAGTGCTAGGCAAGAGACCCAGTACTTC.

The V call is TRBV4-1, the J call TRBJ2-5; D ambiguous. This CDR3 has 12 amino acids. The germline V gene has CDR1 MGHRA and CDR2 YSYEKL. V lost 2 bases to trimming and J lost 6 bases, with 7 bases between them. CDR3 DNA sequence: TGCGCCAGCAGCCAACTCGGACAGACCCAGTACTTC. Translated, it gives CASSQLGQTQYF.